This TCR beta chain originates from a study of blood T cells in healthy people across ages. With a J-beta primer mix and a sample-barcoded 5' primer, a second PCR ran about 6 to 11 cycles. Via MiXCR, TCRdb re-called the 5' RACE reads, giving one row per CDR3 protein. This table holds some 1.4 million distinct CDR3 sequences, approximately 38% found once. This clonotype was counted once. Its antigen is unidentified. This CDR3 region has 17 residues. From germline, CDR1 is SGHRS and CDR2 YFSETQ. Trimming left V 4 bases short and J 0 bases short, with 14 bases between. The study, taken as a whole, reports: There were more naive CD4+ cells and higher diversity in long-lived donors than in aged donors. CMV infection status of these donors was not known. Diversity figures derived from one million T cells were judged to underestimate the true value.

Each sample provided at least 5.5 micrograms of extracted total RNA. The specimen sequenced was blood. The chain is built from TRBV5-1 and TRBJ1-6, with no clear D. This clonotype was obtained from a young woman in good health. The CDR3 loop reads CASSPTDSSSYNSPLHF. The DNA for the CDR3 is TGCGCCAGCAGCCCCACCGACTCCAGCTCCTATAATTCACCCCTCCACTTT.